This TCR beta chain appears in the sequencing data of a study of cytomegalovirus exposure and HLA in healthy donors. Overall study findings and caveats: Later genetic work tied a missense DCLRE1C variant to beta-chain V and J trimming. Links to common viral pathogens appeared, in a later analysis, for several of the most significant clusters.

Points on this clone: The antigen is not known.

CDR3 length equals 13 residues. Unmatched junction bases numbered 2, after V lost 2 bases and J lost 10 bases. Germline loops: CDR1 SGHKS, CDR2 YYEKEE (reference sequence). Primers: 60 Vbeta forward and 13 Jbeta reverse. Data came from immunoSEQ multiplex PCR; TCRdb stores just in-frame clones and leaves some out. The sample contains under 45,000 clones, around 60% of which appear only once. This chain uses TRBV5-5 with TRBJ1-4, with 10 bases matching TRBD1. Sequencing was done on a sample of PBMCs. The receptor was isolated from a human donor in good health. The CDR3 nucleotides read TGTGCCAGCAGCTTAGGGGACAGGGGAAAACTGTTTTTT. This encodes CASSLGDRGKLFF.